This T cell receptor (beta chain) was profiled in a study of TIL therapy for anti-PD-1-resistant metastatic lung cancer. Study results and limitations: The cohort had more treatment-naive, never-smoker and oncogene-addicted patients than typical.

Time point reported: pre-treatment sample, taken before nivolumab and TIL therapy. There are 15 residues in the CDR3. V shed 7 bases and J 2 bases; nucleotides not matched to a gene: 10. Germline CDR1 and CDR2: SGHDT and YYEEEE. The libraries were made with immunoSEQ v3. Libraries were sequenced to some 2 million read pairs (survey) or about 5-6.5 million (deep). Profiled with immunoSEQ multiplex PCR; TCRdb holds only in-frame clones, not every one. Of more than 50,000 clones in the sample, over 75% were seen once. This clone has only a few counts. The antigen is undetermined. This TCR derives from a person between 30 and 79 years old with non-small cell lung cancer. This specimen was blood, taken at baseline. The V call is TRBV5-6, the J call TRBJ2-3, with 7 bases lining up with TRBD1. CDR3 nucleotide sequence: TGTGCCAGCTGGACAGGCGCGTTAAACACAGATACGCAGTATTTT. Translating it yields CASWTGALNTDTQYF.